These T cell receptor beta chains were read from a single sample in a study of cytomegalovirus exposure and HLA in healthy donors. Clones were sequenced by immunoSEQ multiplex PCR, and TCRdb holds only the in-frame ones, with some missing. The data show more than 90,000 clones, about 82% seen once. The source material was PBMCs. All receptors come from a man in his late teens or twenties in good health and CMV-seronegative. CDR3s include the opening cysteine and the closing phenylalanine or tryptophan. Each record gives: D gene, J gene, V gene, CDR3 length, clone size, CDR3 DNA, CDR3 protein. The D gene is left open where the match is weak. Size values are once, few and many counts, or a class for expanded clones, and some rows have none.

d_gene: -
j_gene: TRBJ2-1
v_gene: TRBV18
len: 12
abundance: -
CDR3nt: TGTGCCAGCTCAAGAGACAGCAATGAGCAGTTCTTC
CDR3aa: CASSRDSNEQFF

d_gene: -
j_gene: TRBJ2-7
v_gene: TRBV4-2
len: 16
abundance: -
CDR3nt: TGTGCCAGCAGCCAAGATAAAACAGGGCCAGCCTACGAGCAGTACTTC
CDR3aa: CASSQDKTGPAYEQYF

d_gene: -
j_gene: TRBJ2-1
v_gene: TRBV10-2
len: 12
abundance: -
CDR3nt: TGCGCCAGCAGTGAGTCGGCTCATGAGCAGTTCTTC
CDR3aa: CASSESAHEQFF

d_gene: TRBD1
j_gene: TRBJ2-7
v_gene: TRBV5-1
len: 16
abundance: -
CDR3nt: TGCGCCAGCAGCTTGAACAGGGGGCGCGGATCCTACGAGCAGTACTTC
CDR3aa: CASSLNRGRGSYEQYF

d_gene: -
j_gene: TRBJ1-1
v_gene: TRBV6-1
len: 13
abundance: medium-sized
CDR3nt: TGTGCCAGCAGTGAAGGGGAGACACTAGAAGCTTTCTTT
CDR3aa: CASSEGETLEAFF

d_gene: TRBD2
j_gene: TRBJ2-1
v_gene: TRBV7-8
len: 15
abundance: -
CDR3nt: TGTGCCAGCAGCTTACTCGGGACTAGTTTAGATGAGCAGTTCTTC
CDR3aa: CASSLLGTSLDEQFF

d_gene: -
j_gene: TRBJ1-3
v_gene: TRBV7-2
len: 15
abundance: -
CDR3nt: TGTGCCAGCAGCTTAGATTGGAGCTCTGGAAACACCATATATTTT
CDR3aa: CASSLDWSSGNTIYF

d_gene: -
j_gene: TRBJ2-1
v_gene: TRBV6-4
len: 11
abundance: -
CDR3nt: TGTGCCACCGGTGTAGCGAATGAGCAGTTCTTC
CDR3aa: CATGVANEQFF

d_gene: TRBD1
j_gene: TRBJ2-3
v_gene: TRBV5-4
len: 14
abundance: -
CDR3nt: TGTGCCAGCAGCTTCAGGGGGTATGCAGATACGCAGTATTTT
CDR3aa: CASSFRGYADTQYF

d_gene: TRBD2
j_gene: TRBJ2-3
v_gene: TRBV5-4
len: 17
abundance: few
CDR3nt: TGTGCCAGCAGCTCCCGCCTTACTAGCGGGGGGGTGGATACGCAGTATTTT
CDR3aa: CASSSRLTSGGVDTQYF

d_gene: TRBD2
j_gene: TRBJ2-3
v_gene: TRBV30
len: 15
abundance: -
CDR3nt: TGTGCCTGGAGTGAAGGTAGCGGGAGTGCAGATACGCAGTATTTT
CDR3aa: CAWSEGSGSADTQYF

d_gene: TRBD1
j_gene: TRBJ1-1
v_gene: TRBV6-1
len: 13
abundance: -
CDR3nt: TGTGCCAGCAAGGACAGGGCGAACACTGAAGCTTTCTTT
CDR3aa: CASKDRANTEAFF

d_gene: -
j_gene: TRBJ1-1
v_gene: TRBV7-9
len: 15
abundance: -
CDR3nt: TGTGCCAGCAGCTCGACCTGGGGGCCGGTGACTGAAGCTTTCTTT
CDR3aa: CASSSTWGPVTEAFF

d_gene: -
j_gene: TRBJ1-1
v_gene: TRBV5-5
len: 16
abundance: -
CDR3nt: TGTGCCAGCAGCTTGGACTGGGGCAGTCTCATCGTTGAGGCTTTCTTT
CDR3aa: CASSLDWGSLIVEAFF

d_gene: -
j_gene: TRBJ1-2
v_gene: TRBV5-6
len: 16
abundance: -
CDR3nt: TGTGCCAGCAGCTTGGTGTTCGGGGTAGCTAACTATGGCTACACCTTC
CDR3aa: CASSLVFGVANYGYTF

d_gene: -
j_gene: TRBJ2-7
v_gene: TRBV5-1
len: 14
abundance: -
CDR3nt: TGCGCCAGCAGCCTCGGAGGCTTCTCCTACGAGCAGTACTTC
CDR3aa: CASSLGGFSYEQYF

d_gene: TRBD2
j_gene: TRBJ2-7
v_gene: TRBV5-6
len: 16
abundance: -
CDR3nt: TGTGCCAGCAGCTTGGGCGGGGGTTTTGATTCGCGGGAGCAGTACTTC
CDR3aa: CASSLGGGFDSREQYF

d_gene: -
j_gene: TRBJ2-7
v_gene: TRBV7-9
len: 13
abundance: -
CDR3nt: TGTGCCAGCAGCCCACCCGGGGGAGAGGAGCAGTACTTC
CDR3aa: CASSPPGGEEQYF

d_gene: TRBD1
j_gene: TRBJ1-1
v_gene: TRBV2
len: 17
abundance: -
CDR3nt: TGTGCCAGCAGTGAAGAGAGGGACAGCCCTCGGAACACTGAAGCTTTCTTT
CDR3aa: CASSEERDSPRNTEAFF

d_gene: TRBD1
j_gene: TRBJ1-5
v_gene: TRBV6-5
len: 15
abundance: once
CDR3nt: TGTGCCAGCAGTGCGGACAGGGTGGTCAATCAGCCCCAGCATTTT
CDR3aa: CASSADRVVNQPQHF

d_gene: TRBD1
j_gene: TRBJ1-1
v_gene: TRBV5-6
len: 13
abundance: -
CDR3nt: TGTGCCAGCAGCTCCGGGACAGGGACTGAAGCTTTCTTT
CDR3aa: CASSSGTGTEAFF

d_gene: TRBD2
j_gene: TRBJ2-2
v_gene: TRBV2
len: 17
abundance: -
CDR3nt: TGTGCCAGCAGTGATCGCGGGGGGAACCCGGGCACCGGGGAGCTGTTTTTT
CDR3aa: CASSDRGGNPGTGELFF

d_gene: -
j_gene: TRBJ2-2
v_gene: TRBV11-2
len: 14
abundance: -
CDR3nt: TGTGCCAGCAGCATCCGGAGGGTCACCGGGGAGCTGTTTTTT
CDR3aa: CASSIRRVTGELFF

d_gene: -
j_gene: TRBJ2-7
v_gene: TRBV5-4
len: 16
abundance: -
CDR3nt: TGTGCCAGCAGCCAGACGTCTATGACAGGTAACTACGAGCAGTACTTC
CDR3aa: CASSQTSMTGNYEQYF

d_gene: -
j_gene: TRBJ1-5
v_gene: TRBV2
len: 16
abundance: many
CDR3nt: TGTGCCAGCAGTGGGAAGGGGACTATAGGCAATCAGCCCCAGCATTTT
CDR3aa: CASSGKGTIGNQPQHF

d_gene: -
j_gene: TRBJ2-3
v_gene: TRBV27
len: 14
abundance: -
CDR3nt: TGTGCCAGCAGTCCAACCTCTAACACAGATACGCAGTATTTT
CDR3aa: CASSPTSNTDTQYF

d_gene: TRBD2
j_gene: TRBJ2-2
v_gene: TRBV2
len: 15
abundance: few
CDR3nt: TGTGCCAGCAGTGCGTCGGGGGGGAACACCGGGGAGCTGTTTTTT
CDR3aa: CASSASGGNTGELFF